This T cell receptor beta chain was documented in a study of STAT5B mutations in CD4+ large granular lymphocyte leukemia (dated by TCRdb to between 2021 and 2024). Notes on the research overall: Among the healthy controls, the CDR3 'QG' motif was associated with a particular HLA allele. The TCRbeta repertoires of CD4+ T-cell large granular lymphocyte leukemia patients were compared with the TCRbeta repertoires of healthy blood donors. Flow cytometry on FACSCanto II or FACSVerse confirmed that purified fractions exceeded 95% purity among lymphocytes.

For this clone: No cognate antigen has been identified for it. No base quality information exists; no much larger clone differs at one position.

TCRbeta rearrangements were sequenced from genomic DNA using the immunoSEQ assay at survey resolution. Per the authors' processing: In the TCR sequencing data, the smallest productive clonotype frequency that could be detected was 2.59 x 10-5. Only productive TCRbeta rearrangements, defined as complete and in-frame sequences, were included in the analyses. Sample clonality was computed as Simpson clonality in the immunoSEQ Analyzer version 3.0. Clones were categorized by frequency as very rare, small, medium, large (1-20%) or hyperexpanded (>20%). OLGA 1.2.3 estimated generation probabilities, VDJtools produced V-gene circos plots, VDJdb was queried for specificities, and GLIPH identified CDR3 motifs. TCRdb re-hosts the immuneACCESS table, in-frame sequences only. Its copies lack some clones; in the studies checked, an unresolved V gene accounts for under half of them, and the cause for the rest is not known. Clonal size and the V and J genes are those of that table, whereas D and trimming came from the DNA. The sample contains about 21,000 clones, 70% of them found a single time. The ten largest clones represent over 25% of the sample.

Here V drops 4 bases and J drops 4 bases, and the junction holds 11 bases not matched to any gene. Including cysteine and phenylalanine, the CDR3 has 18 amino acids. The read is trimmed to its CDR3 DNA, 54 bases read in frame from base 1. Sequences LGHNA (CDR1) and YNFKEQ (CDR2) are obtained from the germline V gene. Healthy controls were roughly 36 blood donors whose buffy coats came from the Finnish Red Cross blood service. All TCR-sequenced material derived from peripheral blood: patient blood samples and healthy donor buffy coats. Peripheral blood mononuclear cells were isolated by Ficoll-Hypaque gradient centrifugation. CD4+ cells were magnetically purified from the buffy coats of healthy controls. Genomic DNA was extracted using the Gentra Puregene Cell and Tissue kit, and a Qubit 2.0 fluorometer was used to quantify it. Findings and caveats that apply to the study as a whole: The data were not HLA-matched, and the relatively small sample size could explain the higher clonality seen in CD4+ compared with CD8+ T-LGLL. Main leukemic clonotypes were private to each patient, although 25% to 30% appeared at low frequency in other patients' non-leukemic repertoires. CD4-sorted patient repertoires appeared more clonal than healthy CD4+ repertoires, and this difference persisted after removing the putative leukemic clones. TRBV06-family usage was enriched among the top patient clones (8/27) compared with healthy controls (2/35).

Recombination linked TRBV4-2 to TRBJ2-7; the junction holds 15 bases that match TRBD2. The receptor was derived from a human donor in good health. The sequenced material came from CD4+ T cells from blood buffy coats. The DNA reads TGTGCCAGCAGCCCAGGACTAGCGGGAGGGCTGGGGGAATACGAGCAGTACTTC. Its protein product is CASSPGLAGGLGEYEQYF.